This T cell receptor beta chain appears in the sequencing data of a study of T cells in Graves' hyperthyroidism and ophthalmopathy. The PBMCs were sourced from fresh peripheral blood (more than 9 ml). Trimming removed 5 bases at V and 5 bases at J, with 7 bases between. The germline V gene has CDR1 SGHAT and CDR2 FQDESV (reference sequence). The CDR3 covers 12 residues. Amplification targeted TCR beta CDR3 regions from RNA transcripts. The HTBI set primed first-round TCR CDR3 RT-PCR. TCRdb analysed the multiplex PCR reads with MiXCR anew, one entry per CDR3 protein. This table holds around 350,000 distinct CDR3 sequences, 13% found once.

V gene TRBV11-1 combines with J gene TRBJ1-3, with D unresolved. The sample consisted of blood. The TCR comes from a woman under 30 with Graves' hyperthyroidism. CDR3 bases: TGTGCCAGCAGCGAAGACCGAAACACCATATATTTT. It translates to CASSEDRNTIYF.